This T cell receptor (beta chain) comes out of a study of blood T cell repertoires in COVID-19. Study at large: Some COVID-19 samples were acute and others convalescent; all came from the United States, Italy and Spain.

Per the original methods: Counts of nucleated cells, estimated from reference gene primer amplification, were obtained. TCRdb's table, derived via immunoSEQ multiplex PCR, lists solely in-frame clones and lacks some. D and trimming come from the DNA, and the V and J calls and clone size come from that table. Here the sample spans approximately 130,000 clones, more than 80% being singletons. This CDR3 has 16 amino acids. V was trimmed by 1 base and J by 8 bases, leaving 15 bases between them. The germline CDR1 and CDR2 sequences are LGHDT and YNNKEL (reference sequence). V and J are TRBV3-1 (or the pseudogene TRBV3-2) and TRBJ1-6, with TRBD1 as a possible D gene (5 bases). The receptor's source is a human donor in a cohort sampled during active COVID-19. The sequenced sample was peripheral blood. CDR3 residues: CASSQGGQQRDSPLHF. The CDR3 DNA reads TGTGCCAGCAGCCAAGGTGGACAACAGCGGGATTCACCCCTCCACTTT.